These 2 T cell receptor beta chains were all obtained from the same sample, sequenced in a study of T cell clonotyping in hematopoietic cell transplantation. Time point given: recipient sample about 28 days before transplant, after cytoreduction. The data were produced by immunoSEQ multiplex PCR, yet TCRdb's version contains in-frame clones alone and is incomplete. This sample has about 41,000 clones, with around 85% found just once. Material: peripheral blood mononuclear cells, obtained before stem cell transplant. These receptors all come from a man aged 55 to 70 with acute myeloid leukemia. Some clones in this sample may be carry-over from other donors' samples.

This clone was detected a few times. The chain couples TRBV5-1 to TRBJ2-2, with 9 bases that match TRBD2. This CDR3 is built from 15 residues. Germline V lookup: CDR1 SGHRS, CDR2 YFSETQ. J was trimmed by 7 bases and V by 2 bases; bases with no gene match: 6. The CDR3 DNA reads TGCGCCAGCAGCTTACTAGCGGGCTATAACGGGGAGCTGTTTTTT. The encoded protein is CASSLLAGYNGELFF. The variable domain in full, with the rest retrieved from reference TRBV5-1 and TRBJ2-2, is KAGVTQTPRYLIKTRGQQVTLSCSPISGHRSVSWYQQTPGQGLQFLFEYFSETQRNKGNFPGRFSGRQFSNSRSEMNVSTLELGDSALYLCASSLLAGYNGELFFGEGSRLTVL.

This clone showed up just a few times. The gene calls are TRBV2 and TRBJ1-6; 9 bases match TRBD1. Germline V gives CDR1 SNHLY, CDR2 FYNNEI. J was trimmed by 10 bases and V by 7 bases; bases with no gene match: 8. The CDR3 runs 14 residues. Written as DNA, the CDR3 is TGTGCCAGCAATTCACAGGGGGCTGGATCACCCCTCCACTTT. Translation: CASNSQGAGSPLHF. The full variable domain, its missing parts supplied by reference TRBV2 and TRBJ1-6, is EPEVTQTPSHQVTQMGQEVILRCVPISNHLYFYWYRQILGQKVEFLVSFYNNEISEKSEIFDDQFSVERPDGSNFTLKIRSTKLEDSAMYFCASNSQGAGSPLHFGNGTRLTVT.